Each of the 8 T cell receptor beta chains below was sequenced from the same sample in a study of T cells after yellow fever vaccination. Using its own MiXCR run on the 5' RACE reads, TCRdb lists one record per CDR3 protein. The data hold about 140,000 distinct CDR3 sequences, with about 6.2% observed a single time. The sample here was CD4+ T cells sorted from PBMCs, taken 10 days after the yellow fever booster vaccination. Receptors were obtained from a man aged 25-40 years who received the YFV17D yellow fever vaccine.

This clonotype was picked up many times. J is TRBJ2-7 and V is TRBV7-2, with D perhaps matching TRBD2 (6 bases). Germline CDR1 reads SGHTA; CDR2 reads FQGNSA. V lost 5 bases to trimming and J lost 4 bases, with 15 bases between them. The length of the CDR3 is 14 residues. CDR3: CASSGGAVAYEQYF. The CDR3 DNA is TGTGCCAGCAGCGGAGGGGCGGTAGCTTACGAGCAGTACTTC. The full variable domain, rest sourced from reference TRBV7-2 and TRBJ2-7, is GAGVSQSPSNKVTEKGKDVELRCDPISGHTALYWYRQSLGQGLEFLIYFQGNSAPDKSGLPSDRFSAERTGGSVSTLTIQRTQQEDSAVYLCASSGGAVAYEQYFGPGTRLTVT.

This clonotype was seen at least ten times. The rearrangement uses TRBV7-2 and TRBJ2-3; 12 bases match TRBD2. V dropped 1 base and J dropped 4; count of bases not matched to a gene: 3. The CDR3 is 16 amino acids. The germline V gene has CDR1 SGHTA and CDR2 FQGNSA. In DNA form, the CDR3 reads TGTGCCAGCAGCTTAGGGCTAGCGGGAGGGGCAGATACGCAGTATTTT. Translated: CASSLGLAGGADTQYF.

At least ten counts were recorded for this clonotype. This chain joins TRBV12-3 or TRBV12-4 and TRBJ1-5; D might be TRBD1 (5 bases). This CDR3 has 14 amino acids. V lost 5 bases and J lost 3, with 11 bases in between. As DNA, the CDR3 is TGTGCCAGCAGTCTTGCGGACACCAATCAGCCCCAGCATTTT. Translation gives CASSLADTNQPQHF.

The sample holds many counts of this clonotype. J is TRBJ2-1 and V is TRBV24-1; 9 nucleotides line up with TRBD2. This CDR3 contains 16 residues. With V trimmed by 4 bases and J by 1 base, 4 bases remained unmatched. Germline V lookup: CDR1 KGHDR, CDR2 SFDVKD. The CDR3 reads CATSDAGGKSYNEQFF. The CDR3 DNA reads as TGTGCCACCAGTGACGCGGGAGGGAAATCCTACAATGAGCAGTTCTTC.

This clonotype was observed at least ten times. This chain joins TRBV5-5 and TRBJ2-5; 8 nucleotides line up with TRBD2. V lost 4 bases to trimming and J lost 5 bases; unmatched junction nucleotides: 10. Per the germline V gene, CDR1 is SGHKS and CDR2 is YYEKEE (reference sequence). This CDR3 has 15 amino acids. DNA for the CDR3: TGTGCCAGCAGCCGGACTAGCAGCACGTTCGAGACCCAGTACTTC. It yields the protein CASSRTSSTFETQYF.

This clonotype was observed many times. The rearrangement links TRBV5-4 to TRBJ2-1, with D perhaps matching TRBD2 (6 bases). V lost 4 bases, J lost 3 bases, and 17 bases lay in between. CDR1 is SGHNT, CDR2 YYREEE, per germline (reference sequence). There are 16 residues in the CDR3. The CDR3 nucleotides read TGTGCCAGCAGCCGAAAACTAGCTTCTCGCTACAATGAGCAGTTCTTC. Amino acid sequence: CASSRKLASRYNEQFF.

This clonotype was observed at least ten times. The V gene is TRBV29-1, the J gene TRBJ2-7; 8 positions match TRBD1. The V segment lost 7 bases and the J segment 1 base; nucleotides outside the gene matches: 9. The CDR3 totals 14 residues. Germline CDR1 and CDR2: SQVTM and ANQGSEA. The CDR3 sequence is CSAAGTGPSYEQYF. The CDR3, as DNA: TGCAGCGCCGCCGGGACAGGCCCTTCCTACGAGCAGTACTTC.

This clonotype was counted ten times or more. V and J are TRBV20-1 and TRBJ2-1, with TRBD2 matching over 10 bases. Trimming removed 6 bases from V and 4 bases from J; junction bases left unmatched: 12. This CDR3 comprises 16 residues. The germline V gene has CDR1 DFQATT and CDR2 SNEGSKA (reference sequence). In DNA, the CDR3 is TGCAGTGCCCCAGTCGTAGCGGGAGGATTTTACAATGAGCAGTTCTTC. Translation gives CSAPVVAGGFYNEQFF.